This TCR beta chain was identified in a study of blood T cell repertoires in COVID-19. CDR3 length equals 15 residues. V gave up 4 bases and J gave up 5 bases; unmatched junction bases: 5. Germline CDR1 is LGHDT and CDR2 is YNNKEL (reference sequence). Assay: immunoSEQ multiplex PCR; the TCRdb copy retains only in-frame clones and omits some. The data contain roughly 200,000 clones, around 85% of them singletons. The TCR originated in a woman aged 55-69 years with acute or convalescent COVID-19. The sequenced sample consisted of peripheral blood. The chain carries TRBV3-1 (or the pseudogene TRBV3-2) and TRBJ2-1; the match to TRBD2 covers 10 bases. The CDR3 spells CASSPTSGKNNEQFF. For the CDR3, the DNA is TGTGCCAGCAGCCCTACTAGCGGGAAAAACAATGAGCAGTTCTTC.